This passage covers 24 T cell receptor beta chains from one sample sequenced in a study of early T cells in non-severe SARS-CoV-2 infection. TCRdb re-derived calls from the 5' RACE reads in MiXCR, one entry per CDR3 protein. The sample consists of 62,000 or so distinct CDR3 sequences, less than 10% of them appearing once. The sequencing sample was made of whole blood. These receptors were collected from an adult who was a healthcare worker with PCR-confirmed SARS-CoV-2 infection or an uninfected control (not recorded which).

V is TRBV4-2 and J is TRBJ1-5; weak D call: TRBD1 (6 bases). This CDR3 has 15 residues. The V end was cut by 0 bases, the J end by 5 bases, with 11 bases between. Germline CDR1 is LGHNA and CDR2 is YNFKEQ. CDR3 residues: CASSQEEQGYQPQHF. CDR3 nucleotides: TGTGCCAGCAGCCAAGAAGAACAGGGCTATCAGCCCCAGCATTTT.

In its sample, this clonotype was seen a few times. V gene TRBV2 combines with J gene TRBJ2-2, with unresolved D. The germline V gene has CDR1 SNHLY and CDR2 FYNNEI. CDR3 length: 15 amino acids. V lost 3 bases, J lost 0 bases, and 8 bases lay in between. The CDR3 loop is CASSDGFTNTGELFF. CDR3 in DNA: TGTGCCAGCAGTGATGGATTCACGAACACCGGGGAGCTGTTTTTT.

The chain carries TRBV19 and TRBJ1-2; D perhaps matches TRBD1 (6 bases). The ends were cut back, 7 bases at V and 2 bases at J, with 14 bases in the middle. The CDR3 consists of 14 residues. Germline CDR1 is LNHDA and CDR2 is SQIVND (reference sequence). The CDR3 loop is CASIDPGANYGYTF. Written as DNA, the CDR3 is TGTGCCAGTATAGACCCAGGGGCGAACTATGGCTACACCTTC.

This chain connects TRBV6-5 to TRBJ1-5; D remains ambiguous. V was clipped by 6 bases and J by 1 base, with 13 bases between them. The CDR3 consists of 15 residues. Germline V gene data show CDR1 as MNHEY and CDR2 as SVGAGI. In DNA form, the CDR3 reads TGTGCCAGCAGCCTACACGGGAAGAGCAATCAGCCCCAGCATTTT. This gives the protein CASSLHGKSNQPQHF.

Ten or more counts support this clonotype. CDR3 region: CASSTLTGTANEQFF. CDR3 nucleotides: TGTGCCAGTAGCACCCTAACCGGGACAGCCAATGAGCAGTTCTTC. The chain couples TRBV19 to TRBJ2-1; 7 nucleotides line up with TRBD1. Germline values: CDR1 LNHDA, CDR2 SQIVND (reference sequence). V lost 6 bases, J lost 6 bases, and 11 bases stayed unmatched. The CDR3 runs to 15 residues.

J is TRBJ2-1 and V is TRBV5-1; 7 bases fit TRBD1. CDR3 size: 14 residues. V lost 0 bases and J lost 9; bases outside the gene matches: 6. Germline V lookup: CDR1 SGHRS, CDR2 YFSETQ. This CDR3 is CASSLVTGVFEQFF. CDR3 nucleotide sequence: TGCGCCAGCAGCTTGGTAACAGGGGTGTTTGAGCAGTTCTTC.

The sample holds many counts of this clonotype. The V gene is TRBV5-1, the J gene TRBJ1-4; D is unresolved. CDR3 length: 14 residues. V lost 0 bases, J lost 5 bases, and 8 bases lay in between. From germline, CDR1 is SGHRS and CDR2 YFSETQ. The CDR3 reads CASSLEVQNEKLFF. In DNA, the CDR3 is TGCGCCAGCAGCTTGGAGGTGCAGAATGAAAAACTGTTTTTT. Variable domain in full (rest from reference TRBV5-1 and TRBJ1-4): KAGVTQTPRYLIKTRGQQVTLSCSPISGHRSVSWYQQTPGQGLQFLFEYFSETQRNKGNFPGRFSGRQFSNSRSEMNVSTLELGDSALYLCASSLEVQNEKLFFGSGTQLSVL.

This clonotype was recorded a few times. The chain has TRBV6-2 or TRBV6-3 and TRBJ2-2, with TRBD1 identical over 9 bases. The CDR3 runs to 16 residues. CDR1 is MNHEY, CDR2 SVGEGT, per germline. V lost 2 bases and J lost 3; bases outside the gene matches: 4. The DNA for the CDR3 is TGTGCCAGCAGTTACCCCGGGACAGGGTACACCGGGGAGCTGTTTTTT. Translated: CASSYPGTGYTGELFF.

This clonotype was detected a few times. This chain links TRBV12-3 or TRBV12-4 with TRBJ1-2; D remains ambiguous. The CDR3 is made up of 13 amino acids. V was clipped by 5 bases and J by 8 bases, with 15 bases between them. The CDR3 sequence is CASSRGSMGGYTF. DNA for the CDR3: TGTGCCAGCAGTCGAGGGTCTATGGGAGGCTACACCTTC.

This clonotype was recorded a few times. The chain couples TRBV27 to TRBJ2-3, with TRBD1 as a possible D gene (5 bases). Germline CDR1 and CDR2: MNHEY and SMNVEV (reference sequence). V was shortened by 0 bases and J by 3 bases, with 13 bases between the two germline ends. The CDR3 has 16 amino acids. In nucleotides, the CDR3 is TGTGCCAGCAGTTTATCGTTAGGGGCGACGACAGATACGCAGTATTTT. As protein: CASSLSLGATTDTQYF.

This clonotype appeared a few times. CDR3 sequence reads: CASTPPYGANEKLFF. The CDR3 DNA reads TGTGCCAGCACCCCGCCCTATGGGGCTAATGAAAAACTGTTTTTT. The rearrangement uses TRBV7-9 and TRBJ1-4; D not resolved. CDR1 and CDR2 (germline): SEHNR, FQNEAQ (reference sequence). The CDR3 is 15 residues long. V dropped 7 bases and J dropped 3 bases, with 15 bases sitting between them.

The rearrangement uses TRBV19 and TRBJ2-3, with 7 positions matching TRBD1. The CDR3 spans 14 residues. Trimming cost V 3 bases and J 2 bases; bases outside gene matches: 2. Germline CDR1 and CDR2: LNHDA and SQIVND (reference sequence). The CDR3 coding sequence is TGTGCCAGTAGTATGAGGGGGCTCACAGATACGCAGTATTTT. Translated: CASSMRGLTDTQYF.

The V and J genes are TRBV27 and TRBJ1-1; no clear D. V lost 3 bases to trimming and J lost 1 base, with 15 bases between them. The CDR3 has 16 amino acids. Germline CDR1 reads MNHEY; CDR2 reads SMNVEV (reference sequence). The CDR3 region is CASSFYSRMANTEAFF. The CDR3 nucleotides are TGTGCCAGCAGTTTCTACTCCAGGATGGCGAACACTGAAGCTTTCTTT.

Concerning this clonotype: An end of the junction differs from the germline gene, which may be a read error. The J gene is TRBJ2-3, the V gene TRBV6-1; D uncertain. CDR3 length: 11 residues. Germline V gene lookup returns CDR1 MNHNS and CDR2 SASEGT. CDR3 DNA sequence: TGTGTCAGCAGTCAAACAGATACGCAGTATTTT. Its protein is CVSSQTDTQYF.

This clonotype showed up just a few times. This chain connects TRBV20-1 to TRBJ1-3, with D perhaps matching TRBD1 (6 bases). In germline, CDR1 is DFQATT, CDR2 SNEGSKA (reference sequence). This CDR3 is built from 13 residues. V was cut by 3 bases and J by 2 bases, with 8 bases left in between. The CDR3 DNA reads TGCAGTGCTAGTGAGGGGGCTGGAAACACCATATATTTT. It yields the protein CSASEGAGNTIYF.

This clonotype was picked up a small number of times. One end of the junction varies from germline; a read error may be responsible. The chain recombines TRBV7-2 with TRBJ1-6; 8 bases agree with TRBD1. Germline CDR1 reads SGHTA; CDR2 reads FQGNSA. The CDR3 totals 16 residues. CDR3 DNA: TGTGCCAGCAGCTTAGCGGGACAGGTTGTAGGATCACCCCTCCATTTT. This encodes CASSLAGQVVGSPLHF.

In DNA form, the CDR3 reads TGTGCCAGCAGCTTAGATCCCGTAACTACGCAGTATTTT. It translates to CASSLDPVTTQYF. The V call is TRBV11-2, the J call TRBJ2-3; D is unresolved. Germline V gene lookup returns CDR1 SGHAT and CDR2 FQNNGV. This CDR3 has 13 residues. The V end was cut by 0 bases, the J end by 8 bases, with 9 bases between.

This clonotype was seen many times. J is TRBJ2-2 and V is TRBV19, with TRBD1 matching 7 bases. V lost 1 base to trimming and J lost 1 base; unmatched junction nucleotides: 0. Germline V lookup: CDR1 LNHDA, CDR2 SQIVND (reference sequence). The CDR3 totals 15 residues. CDR3 sequence (DNA): TGTGCCAGTAGTATAGGACAGGGGAACACCGGGGAGCTGTTTTTT. It codes for CASSIGQGNTGELFF. The full variable domain, rest sourced from reference TRBV19 and TRBJ2-2, is DGGITQSPKYLFRKEGQNVTLSCEQNLNHDAMYWYRQDPGQGLRLIYYSQIVNDFQKGDIAEGYSVSREKKESFPLTVTSAQKNPTAFYLCASSIGQGNTGELFFGEGSRLTVL.

The rearrangement uses TRBV3-1 and TRBJ1-6; possibly TRBD1 for D (6 bases). Trimming removed 3 bases from V and 0 bases from J, with 15 bases in between. The germline V gene has CDR1 LGHDT and CDR2 YNNKEL (reference sequence). The CDR3 covers 18 residues. The DNA of the CDR3 is TGTGCCAGCAGCCACGCGGGACACGCTTTCTCCTATAATTCACCCCTCCACTTT. Its protein is CASSHAGHAFSYNSPLHF.

This clonotype has more than one count but fewer than ten. This rearrangement joins TRBV4-2 to TRBJ1-3; D perhaps matches TRBD1 (5 bases). The length of the CDR3 is 17 residues. Between the trimmed V and J ends, which lost 0 bases and 0 bases, there was a span of 12 bases. Germline-derived CDR1 and CDR2 are LGHNA and YNFKEQ. The CDR3 loop is CASSQEGRSYSGNTIYF. CDR3 nucleotides: TGTGCCAGCAGCCAAGAGGGACGGAGCTACTCTGGAAACACCATATATTTT.

V gene TRBV7-9 combines with J gene TRBJ1-2; 10 bases are a match to TRBD1. Germline V gene sequence: CDR1 SEHNR, CDR2 FQNEAQ (reference sequence). J was trimmed by 2 bases and V by 1 base; bases with no gene match: 7. This CDR3 spans 17 amino acids. CDR3 sequence reads: CASSLGGTGVRNYGYTF. CDR3 DNA sequence: TGTGCCAGCAGCTTAGGAGGGACAGGGGTTCGGAACTATGGCTACACCTTC.

This clonotype has only a few counts. The chain joins TRBV7-9 to TRBJ1-6; D remains unclear. The V gene's germline CDR1 is SEHNR and CDR2 FQNEAQ (reference sequence). This CDR3 is 13 amino acids long. With 1 base removed from V and 7 bases from J, the gap between germline ends came to 5 bases. CDR3 amino acids: CASSLDTNSPLHF. The CDR3 nucleotides read TGTGCCAGCAGCTTAGACACGAATTCACCCCTCCACTTT.

In its sample, this clonotype was seen many times. The chain links TRBV18 to TRBJ2-2; D remains ambiguous. This CDR3 spans 16 amino acids. Trimming stripped 6 bases from V and 0 bases from J, with 14 bases between. From germline, CDR1 is KGHSH and CDR2 LQKENI. CDR3 in amino acids: CASSPVSVANTGELFF. The DNA of the CDR3 is TGTGCCAGCTCCCCCGTGTCCGTCGCGAACACCGGGGAGCTGTTTTTT.

A few counts support this clonotype. This chain links TRBV12-3 or TRBV12-4 with TRBJ1-5, with D possibly TRBD1 on 5 matching bases. The CDR3 spans 14 residues. The V and J ends lost 6 bases and 3 bases respectively, with 12 bases between them. The CDR3 DNA sequence: TGTGCCAGCAGCATTCGGGGGTCCAATCAGCCCCAGCATTTT. Amino acid sequence: CASSIRGSNQPQHF.